This T cell receptor beta chain comes out of a study of identical twins. The cDNA had a unique molecular identifier and a template-switch universal primer site. TCRdb independently ran MiXCR on the 5' RACE reads; one entry per CDR3 protein. The sample contains approximately 470,000 distinct CDR3 sequences, approximately 15% of which appear only once. This clonotype was seen more than once but under ten times. Its antigen is unidentified. The donor group consisted entirely of healthy Caucasians. The V gene's germline CDR1 is SGHVS and CDR2 FNYEAQ. The V end lost 4 bases, the J end lost 3 bases, and 13 bases lay between the germline ends. The CDR3 consists of 14 residues. Study-wide results and caveats: Out-of-frame alpha sequences that twins shared showed excess low generation probability.

The sample was also linked to a second study, of yellow fever vaccine responses in identical twins. That paper adds: Reportedly, the T cell response mounted by twins to vaccine seemed partly convergent, partly personalized.

The source is a woman between 18 and 29 years old in good health. The sequenced material came from CD4+ T cells sorted from blood. This chain links TRBV7-6 with TRBJ2-7, with D possibly being TRBD1 or TRBD2 (5 bases each). The CDR3 loop is CASSSGGIGYEQYF. The CDR3 nucleotides are TGTGCCAGCAGCTCTGGGGGTATAGGCTACGAGCAGTACTTC.